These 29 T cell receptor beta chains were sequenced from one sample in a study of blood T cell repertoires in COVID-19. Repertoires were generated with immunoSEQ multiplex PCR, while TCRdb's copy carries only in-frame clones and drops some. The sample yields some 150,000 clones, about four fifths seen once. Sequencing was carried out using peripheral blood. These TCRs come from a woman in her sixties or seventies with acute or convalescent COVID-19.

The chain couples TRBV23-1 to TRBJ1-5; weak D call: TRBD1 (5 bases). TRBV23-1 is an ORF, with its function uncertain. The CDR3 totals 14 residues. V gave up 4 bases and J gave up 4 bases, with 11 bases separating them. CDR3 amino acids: CASSPPGGNQPQHF. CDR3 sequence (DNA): TGCGCCAGCAGTCCCCCCGGGGGGAATCAGCCCCAGCATTTT.

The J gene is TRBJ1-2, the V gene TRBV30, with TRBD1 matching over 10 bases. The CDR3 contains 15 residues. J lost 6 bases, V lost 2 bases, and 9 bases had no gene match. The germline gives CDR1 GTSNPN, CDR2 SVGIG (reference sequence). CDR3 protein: CAWSQERTGGHGYTF. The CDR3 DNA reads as TGTGCCTGGAGTCAAGAACGGACAGGGGGGCATGGCTACACCTTC.

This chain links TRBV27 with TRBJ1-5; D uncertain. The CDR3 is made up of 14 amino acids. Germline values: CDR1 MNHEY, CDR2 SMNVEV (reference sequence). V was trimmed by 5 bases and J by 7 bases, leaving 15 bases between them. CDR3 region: CASSPGGPRQPQHF. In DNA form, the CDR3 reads TGTGCCAGCAGTCCCGGAGGACCCAGACAGCCCCAGCATTTT.

CDR3 in DNA: TGTGCCAGCAGCTCCAGAGTAGGGGGGGGCACAGATACGCAGTATTTT. Translated, it gives CASSSRVGGGTDTQYF. This chain connects TRBV7-8 to TRBJ2-3, with a weak D call TRBD2 (7 bases). The germline CDR1 and CDR2 sequences are SGHVS and FQNEAQ. Trimming took off 4 bases at V and 1 base at J, with 15 bases between the two ends. The CDR3 length is 16 residues.

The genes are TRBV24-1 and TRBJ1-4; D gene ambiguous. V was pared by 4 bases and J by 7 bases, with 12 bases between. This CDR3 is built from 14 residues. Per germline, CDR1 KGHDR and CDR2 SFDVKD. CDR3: CATSEAGSTEKLFF. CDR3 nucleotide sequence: TGTGCCACCAGTGAAGCGGGATCCACTGAAAAACTGTTTTTT.

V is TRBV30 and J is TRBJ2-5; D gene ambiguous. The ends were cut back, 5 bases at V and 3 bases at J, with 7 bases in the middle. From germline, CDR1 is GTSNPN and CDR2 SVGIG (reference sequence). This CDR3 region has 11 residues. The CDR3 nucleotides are TGTGCCTGGGGACCTGAAGAGACCCAGTACTTC. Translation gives CAWGPEETQYF.

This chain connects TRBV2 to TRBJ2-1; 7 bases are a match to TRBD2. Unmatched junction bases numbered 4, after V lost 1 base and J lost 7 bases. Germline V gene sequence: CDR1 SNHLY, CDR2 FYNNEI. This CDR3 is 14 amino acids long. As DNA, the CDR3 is TGTGCCAGCAGTGAAGTCCTAGCGGTGAATGAGCAGTTCTTC. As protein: CASSEVLAVNEQFF.

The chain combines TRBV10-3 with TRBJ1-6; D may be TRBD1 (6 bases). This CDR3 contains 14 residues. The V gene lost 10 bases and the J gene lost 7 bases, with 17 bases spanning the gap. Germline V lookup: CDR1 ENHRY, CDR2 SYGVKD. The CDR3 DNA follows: TGTGCCACCCAACAGGGTACGGGGAATTCACCCCTCCACTTT. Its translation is CATQQGTGNSPLHF.

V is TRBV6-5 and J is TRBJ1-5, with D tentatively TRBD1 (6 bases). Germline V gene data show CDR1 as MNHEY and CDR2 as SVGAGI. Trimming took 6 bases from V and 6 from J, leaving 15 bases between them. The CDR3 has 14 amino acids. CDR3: CASRPTQGTQPQHF. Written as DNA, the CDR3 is TGTGCCAGCAGGCCCACCCAGGGGACTCAGCCCCAGCATTTT.

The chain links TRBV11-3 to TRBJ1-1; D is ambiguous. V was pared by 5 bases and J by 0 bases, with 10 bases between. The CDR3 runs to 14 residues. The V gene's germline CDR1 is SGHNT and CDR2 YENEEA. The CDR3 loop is CASSRDGMNTEAFF. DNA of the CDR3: TGTGCCAGCAGCCGGGATGGAATGAACACTGAAGCTTTCTTT.

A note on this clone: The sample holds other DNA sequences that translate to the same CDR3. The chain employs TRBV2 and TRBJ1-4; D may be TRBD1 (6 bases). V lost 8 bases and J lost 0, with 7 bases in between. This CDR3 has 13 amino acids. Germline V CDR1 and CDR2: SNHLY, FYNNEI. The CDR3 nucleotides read TGTGCCAGCCAGGGGACAACTAATGAAAAACTGTTTTTT. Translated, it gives CASQGTTNEKLFF.

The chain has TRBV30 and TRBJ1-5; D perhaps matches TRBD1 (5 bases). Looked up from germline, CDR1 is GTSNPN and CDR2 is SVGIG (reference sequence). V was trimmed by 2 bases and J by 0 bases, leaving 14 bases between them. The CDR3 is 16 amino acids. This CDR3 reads CAWSIAGGYSNQPQHF. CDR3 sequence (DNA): TGTGCCTGGAGTATTGCGGGGGGATATAGCAATCAGCCCCAGCATTTT.

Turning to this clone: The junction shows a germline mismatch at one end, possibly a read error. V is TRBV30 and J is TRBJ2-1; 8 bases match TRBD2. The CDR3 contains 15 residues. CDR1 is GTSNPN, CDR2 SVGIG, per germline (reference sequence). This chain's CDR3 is CAWTAGLVSHNEQFF. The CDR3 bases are TGTGCCTGGACCGCGGGACTAGTCTCCCACAATGAGCAGTTCTTC.

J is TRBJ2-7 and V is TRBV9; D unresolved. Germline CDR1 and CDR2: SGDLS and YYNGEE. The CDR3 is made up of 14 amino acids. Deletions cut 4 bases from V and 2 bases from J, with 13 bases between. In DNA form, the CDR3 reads TGTGCCAGCAGCCTCTGGGCCGAACCCTACGAGCAGTACTTC. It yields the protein CASSLWAEPYEQYF.

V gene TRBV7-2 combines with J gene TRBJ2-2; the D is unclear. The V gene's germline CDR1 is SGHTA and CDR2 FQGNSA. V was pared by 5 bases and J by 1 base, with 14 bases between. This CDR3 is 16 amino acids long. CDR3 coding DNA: TGTGCCAGCAGCCAGACTCTTGCTCAGAACACCGGGGAGCTGTTTTTT. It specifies CASSQTLAQNTGELFF.

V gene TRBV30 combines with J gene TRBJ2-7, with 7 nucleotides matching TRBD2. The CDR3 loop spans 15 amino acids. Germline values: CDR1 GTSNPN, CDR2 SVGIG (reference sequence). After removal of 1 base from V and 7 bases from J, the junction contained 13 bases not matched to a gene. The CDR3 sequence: CAWSGRLGGDEEQYF. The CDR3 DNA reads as TGTGCCTGGAGTGGCAGGCTGGGGGGGGACGAGGAGCAGTACTTC.

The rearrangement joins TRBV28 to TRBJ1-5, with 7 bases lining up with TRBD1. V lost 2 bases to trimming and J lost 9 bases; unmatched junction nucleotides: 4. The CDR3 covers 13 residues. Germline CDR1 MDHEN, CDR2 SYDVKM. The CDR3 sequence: CASSLGGGRPQHF. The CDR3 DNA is TGTGCCAGCAGTTTAGGAGGGGGCAGGCCCCAGCATTTT.

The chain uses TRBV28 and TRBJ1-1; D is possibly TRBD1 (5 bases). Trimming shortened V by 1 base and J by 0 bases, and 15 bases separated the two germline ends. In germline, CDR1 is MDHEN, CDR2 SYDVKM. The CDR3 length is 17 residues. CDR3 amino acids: CASSLYRNRLMNTEAFF. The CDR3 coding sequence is TGTGCCAGCAGTTTATACAGGAACAGACTCATGAACACTGAAGCTTTCTTT.

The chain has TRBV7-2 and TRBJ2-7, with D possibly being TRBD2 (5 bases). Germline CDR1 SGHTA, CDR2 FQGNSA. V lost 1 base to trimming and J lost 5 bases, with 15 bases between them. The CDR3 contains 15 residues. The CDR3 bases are TGTGCCAGCAGCTTAGGGGTCGTGGGAGTCCACGAGCAGTACTTC. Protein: CASSLGVVGVHEQYF.

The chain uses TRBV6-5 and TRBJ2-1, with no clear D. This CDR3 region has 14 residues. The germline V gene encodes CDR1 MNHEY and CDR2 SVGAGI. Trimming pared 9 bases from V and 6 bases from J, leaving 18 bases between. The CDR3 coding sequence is TGTGCCAGTGGATTAGCCGTATTGGGCAATGAGCAGTTCTTC. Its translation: CASGLAVLGNEQFF.

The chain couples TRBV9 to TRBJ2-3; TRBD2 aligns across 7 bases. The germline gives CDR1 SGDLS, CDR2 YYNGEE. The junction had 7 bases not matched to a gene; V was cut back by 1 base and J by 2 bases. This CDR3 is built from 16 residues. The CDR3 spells CASSVSGGSPTDTQYF. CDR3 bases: TGTGCCAGCAGCGTAAGCGGCGGGAGCCCCACAGATACGCAGTATTTT.

CDR3 protein: CASSIRGIDPHF. In nucleotides, the CDR3 is TGTGCCAGCAGTATAAGGGGGATCGATCCCCATTTT. The rearrangement joins TRBV28 to TRBJ1-5, with a weak D call TRBD1 (6 bases). CDR1 is MDHEN, CDR2 SYDVKM, per germline. V was trimmed by 5 bases and J by 16 bases, leaving 18 bases between them. This CDR3 is built from 12 residues.

The CDR3 DNA reads TGTGCCAGCTCACGGGACAAGAACACTGAAGCTTTCTTT. Protein: CASSRDKNTEAFF. The chain is built from TRBV18 and TRBJ1-1, with D maybe TRBD1 (6 bases). Trimming removed 4 bases at V and 1 base at J, with 7 bases between. Germline assignment: CDR1 KGHSH and CDR2 LQKENI. CDR3 length: 13 residues. The full variable domain, its missing parts supplied by reference TRBV18 and TRBJ1-1, is NAGVMQNPRHLVRRRGQEARLRCSPMKGHSHVYWYRQLPEEGLKFMVYLQKENIIDESGMPKERFSAEFPKEGPSILRIQQVVRGDSAAYFCASSRDKNTEAFFGQGTRLTVV.

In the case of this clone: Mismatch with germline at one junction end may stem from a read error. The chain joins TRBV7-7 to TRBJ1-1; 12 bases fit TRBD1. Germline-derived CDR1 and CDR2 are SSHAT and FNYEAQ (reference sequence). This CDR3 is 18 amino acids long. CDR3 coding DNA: TGTGCTAGCAGCTTAGGGGTGGGGGACAGGGGGCTTCTGGCTGAAGCTTTCTTT. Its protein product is CASSLGVGDRGLLAEAFF.

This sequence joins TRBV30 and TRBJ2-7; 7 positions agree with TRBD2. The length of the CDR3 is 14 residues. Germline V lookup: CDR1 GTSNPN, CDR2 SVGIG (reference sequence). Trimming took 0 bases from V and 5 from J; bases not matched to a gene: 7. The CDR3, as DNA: TGTGCCTGGAGTGTACGCGGGAGAACCCACGAGCAGTACTTC. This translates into CAWSVRGRTHEQYF.

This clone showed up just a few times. The CDR3 region is CASSGGTSGSQFF. In DNA, the CDR3 is TGTGCCAGCTCCGGGGGGACTAGCGGGAGTCAGTTCTTC. The genes are TRBV3-1 (or the pseudogene TRBV3-2) and TRBJ2-1; 14 positions agree with TRBD2. Germline V lookup: CDR1 LGHDT, CDR2 YNNKEL (reference sequence). V was pared by 8 bases and J by 13 bases, with 7 bases of the junction left unmatched. The CDR3 is 13 amino acids.

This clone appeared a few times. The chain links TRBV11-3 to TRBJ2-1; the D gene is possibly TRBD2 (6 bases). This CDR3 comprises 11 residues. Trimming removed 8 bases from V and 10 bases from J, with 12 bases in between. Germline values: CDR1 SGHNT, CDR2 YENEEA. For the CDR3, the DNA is TGTGCCAGCGGACTAATGATGGAGCAGTTCTTC. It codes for CASGLMMEQFF.

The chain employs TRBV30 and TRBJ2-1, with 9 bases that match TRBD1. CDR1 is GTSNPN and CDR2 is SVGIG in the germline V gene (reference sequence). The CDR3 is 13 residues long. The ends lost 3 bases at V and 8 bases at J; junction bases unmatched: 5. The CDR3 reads CAWRRTGVDEQFF. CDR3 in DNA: TGTGCCTGGAGAAGGACAGGGGTGGATGAGCAGTTCTTC.

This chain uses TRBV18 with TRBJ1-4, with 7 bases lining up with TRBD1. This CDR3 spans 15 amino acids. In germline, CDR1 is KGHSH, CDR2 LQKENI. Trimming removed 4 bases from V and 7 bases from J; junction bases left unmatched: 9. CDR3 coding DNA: TGTGCCAGCTCACGGGCGGGGACAGATCGTGAAAAACTGTTTTTT. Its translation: CASSRAGTDREKLFF.